A single sample gave rise to the 19 T cell receptor beta chains below, sequenced in a study of T cell changes during pregnancy in multiple sclerosis. Profiling relied on immunoSEQ multiplex PCR, and the TCRdb table lists in-frame clones only, not all of them. The sample consists of 30,000 or so clones, roughly 84% of them appearing once. The specimen comprised CD8+ T cells from peripheral blood mononuclear cells, sampled after pregnancy. These receptor sequences come from a female donor with multiple sclerosis, enrolled in a pregnancy study.

The V call is TRBV10-3, the J call TRBJ2-7; D ambiguous. The CDR3 loop spans 13 amino acids. The V and J ends lost 3 bases and 7 bases respectively, with 13 bases between them. The germline CDR1 and CDR2 sequences are ENHRY and SYGVKD. CDR3 amino acids: CAISDLRLREQYF. The CDR3 nucleotides are TGTGCCATCAGTGATCTTCGATTACGGGAGCAGTACTTC.

The V gene is TRBV18, the J gene TRBJ1-1, with TRBD1 matching 7 bases. The CDR3 spans 13 residues. CDR1 is KGHSH, CDR2 LQKENI, per germline. V was pared by 5 bases and J by 7 bases, with 7 bases of the junction left unmatched. In DNA, the CDR3 is TGTGCCAGCTCAGGCAAACAGGGGATTGAAGCTTTCTTT. It encodes CASSGKQGIEAFF.

The rearrangement joins TRBV7-9 to TRBJ2-7, with D maybe TRBD2 (5 bases). The V gene's germline CDR1 is SEHNR and CDR2 FQNEAQ (reference sequence). Trimming left V 2 bases short and J 7 bases short, with 12 bases between. The length of the CDR3 is 13 residues. In DNA form, the CDR3 reads TGTGCCAGCAGCTTATCGAGAGGGAATGAGCAGTACTTC. Translating it yields CASSLSRGNEQYF.

The genes are TRBV6-4 and TRBJ1-5; D is unresolved. Trimming stripped 3 bases from V and 2 bases from J, with 5 bases between. The length of the CDR3 is 13 residues. CDR1 is MRHNA and CDR2 is SNTAGT in the germline V gene. The chain's CDR3 is CASSEEGNQPQHF. The CDR3 bases are TGTGCCAGCAGTGAGGAGGGCAATCAGCCCCAGCATTTT.

The chain uses TRBV6-4 and TRBJ2-1; TRBD2 matches 11 bases. The CDR3 contains 14 residues. Per the germline V gene, CDR1 is MRHNA and CDR2 is SNTAGT. Germline trimming cut 5 bases from V and 8 bases from J; bases unmatched to any gene: 5. CDR3 sequence (DNA): TGTGCCAGCAGTCTAGCGGGGGGCCACCATGAGCAGTTCTTC. Amino acids: CASSLAGGHHEQFF.

CDR3 residues: CASSLGQGGTDTQYF. Written as DNA, the CDR3 is TGTGCCAGCAGCTTAGGACAGGGTGGAACAGATACGCAGTATTTT. The genes are TRBV7-8 and TRBJ2-3; 7 bases line up with TRBD1. With 1 base clipped from V and 3 bases from J, the junction kept 4 bases outside the gene matches. Germline values: CDR1 SGHVS, CDR2 FQNEAQ. The CDR3 length is 15 residues.

This clone was picked up one time. The chain uses TRBV29-1 and TRBJ1-1; D perhaps matches TRBD1 (5 bases). Germline V CDR1 and CDR2: SQVTM, ANQGSEA. The CDR3 spans 11 residues. Trimming left V 6 bases short and J 11 bases short, with 16 bases between. The CDR3 nucleotides are TGCAGCGTCCGTCGCTCAGGGTGGGCTTTCTTT. Translated, it gives CSVRRSGWAFF.

The chain carries TRBV15 and TRBJ2-3, with 9 bases matching TRBD2. Trimming took 1 base from V and 4 from J; bases not matched to a gene: 3. The CDR3 covers 15 residues. Germline values: CDR1 LNHNV, CDR2 YYDKDF (reference sequence). The DNA for the CDR3 is TGTGCCACCAGCAGAGCCGGCGGGGGGGCAGATACGCAGTATTTT. The encoded protein is CATSRAGGGADTQYF.

The V call is TRBV27, the J call TRBJ1-2; possibly TRBD1 for D (6 bases). Germline lookup yields CDR1 MNHEY and CDR2 SMNVEV (reference sequence). This CDR3 contains 14 residues. V was pared by 3 bases and J by 7 bases, with 15 bases between. CDR3 DNA sequence: TGTGCCAGCAGTTTGGGGGCTGGGGTAAGTGGCTACACCTTC. Residues: CASSLGAGVSGYTF.

The chain uses TRBV7-9 and TRBJ2-3, with 14 positions matching TRBD2. J was trimmed by 2 bases and V by 5 bases; bases with no gene match: 3. The CDR3 is 16 residues long. Germline V lookup: CDR1 SEHNR, CDR2 FQNEAQ (reference sequence). CDR3 coding DNA: TGTGCCAGCAGCGGACTAGCGGGGGGCCCCACAGATACGCAGTATTTT. It specifies CASSGLAGGPTDTQYF.

The chain joins TRBV5-1 to TRBJ2-1; D is perhaps TRBD2 (7 bases). V lost 4 bases, J lost 0 bases, and 11 bases lay in between. Germline assignment: CDR1 SGHRS and CDR2 YFSETQ. The CDR3 length is 15 residues. This CDR3 reads CASSLRGPSYNEQFF. CDR3 DNA: TGCGCCAGCAGCCTGCGGGGGCCCTCCTACAATGAGCAGTTCTTC.

Concerning this clone itself: One end of the junction varies from germline; a read error may be responsible. This sequence joins TRBV7-7 and TRBJ2-1; D call uncertain. CDR1 is SSHAT, CDR2 FNYEAQ, per germline (reference sequence). This CDR3 is built from 16 residues. The CDR3 protein is CASSLSRSSHYNEQFF. CDR3 bases: TGTGCTAGCAGCTTAAGCCGGTCGAGCCACTACAATGAGCAGTTCTTC.

The V call is TRBV6-4, the J call TRBJ2-2, with TRBD1 matching over 9 bases. The length of the CDR3 is 16 residues. With V trimmed by 3 bases and J by 1 base, 3 bases remained unmatched. The germline V gene has CDR1 MRHNA and CDR2 SNTAGT. CDR3 in amino acids: CASSEGQGQNTGELFF. The CDR3, as DNA: TGTGCCAGCAGTGAGGGACAGGGCCAGAACACCGGGGAGCTGTTTTTT.

The chain uses TRBV4-3 and TRBJ1-2; D is perhaps TRBD1 (6 bases). This CDR3 contains 15 residues. Between the trimmed V and J ends, which lost 3 bases and 4 bases, there was a span of 15 bases. In germline, CDR1 is LGHNA, CDR2 YSLEER. CDR3 protein: CASSQGEGVAYGYTF. CDR3 DNA sequence: TGCGCCAGCAGCCAGGGGGAGGGGGTGGCCTATGGCTACACCTTC.

The chain joins TRBV30 to TRBJ2-7; 9 bases are a match to TRBD1. V lost 2 bases and J lost 3; bases outside the gene matches: 8. The CDR3 extends over 15 amino acids. In germline, CDR1 is GTSNPN, CDR2 SVGIG (reference sequence). CDR3 coding DNA: TGTGCCTGGAGTATACAGGGGGCCCATGACTACGAGCAGTACTTC. Protein sequence: CAWSIQGAHDYEQYF.

There are a few counts of this clone. The V gene is TRBV6-6, the J gene TRBJ2-3; the match to TRBD1 covers 7 bases. The germline V gene encodes CDR1 MNHNY and CDR2 SVGAGI (reference sequence). This CDR3 spans 14 amino acids. J was trimmed by 4 bases and V by 2 bases; bases with no gene match: 3. The DNA of the CDR3 is TGTGCCAGCAGTTACCGGGACAGCGCAGATACGCAGTATTTT. It yields the protein CASSYRDSADTQYF.

This clone was picked up a small number of times. The J gene is TRBJ1-5, the V gene TRBV4-2; 9 nucleotides line up with TRBD1. V dropped 0 bases and J dropped 10; count of bases not matched to a gene: 7. The germline V gene encodes CDR1 LGHNA and CDR2 YNFKEQ. CDR3 length: 15 residues. CDR3 sequence (DNA): TGTGCCAGCAGCCAAGATGGACAGGGGCTTCAACCCCAGCATTTT. Its protein is CASSQDGQGLQPQHF.

This clone occurred once. This chain connects TRBV4-1 to TRBJ1-4; the D is unclear. Germline V CDR1 and CDR2: MGHRA, YSYEKL. This CDR3 has 16 amino acids. The germline V and J ends were trimmed by 0 bases and 7 bases, with 15 bases remaining between them. CDR3 protein: CASSQDTGVGGEKLFF. The DNA of the CDR3 is TGCGCCAGCAGCCAAGATACCGGGGTCGGCGGTGAAAAACTGTTTTTT.

This chain uses TRBV27 with TRBJ2-2, with no clear D. Germline CDR1 is MNHEY and CDR2 is SMNVEV (reference sequence). This CDR3 comprises 13 residues. V was pared by 5 bases and J by 5 bases, with 9 bases between. The CDR3 spells CASSPTETGELFF. Here the CDR3 DNA reads TGTGCCAGCAGTCCAACAGAGACCGGGGAGCTGTTTTTT.